The 29 T cell receptor beta chains in this list originate from one sample, sequenced in a study of T cell responses to AZD1222 COVID-19 vaccine. Profiled with immunoSEQ multiplex PCR; TCRdb holds only in-frame clones, not every one. The sample lists some 150,000 clones; approximately 85% were seen once. The sample in question was peripheral blood, obtained 28 days after the second dose of the MenACWY control vaccine. The receptors were sampled from an adult who received the MenACWY meningococcal vaccine as a control.

The V call is TRBV7-2, the J call TRBJ2-3, with TRBD2 matching over 7 bases. With V trimmed by 1 base and J by 7 bases, 11 bases remained unmatched. The CDR3 is 16 residues long. CDR1 and CDR2 (germline): SGHTA, FQGNSA. The CDR3 loop reads CASSLVAGLSLYTQYF. The CDR3 DNA reads as TGTGCCAGCAGCTTAGTAGCGGGTCTCTCATTATATACGCAGTATTTT.

The rearrangement joins TRBV2 to TRBJ2-7; D uncertain. The germline V gene has CDR1 SNHLY and CDR2 FYNNEI. There are 13 residues in the CDR3. Deletions cut 10 bases from V and 0 bases from J, with 13 bases between. In DNA, the CDR3 is TGTGCCACGCGCCGGACGGACTCCTACGAGCAGTACTTC. The encoded protein is CATRRTDSYEQYF.

The chain uses TRBV12-3 or TRBV12-4 and TRBJ1-1; TRBD1 is a possible D gene (5 bases). V shed 3 bases and J shed 8 bases, with 10 bases lying between them. This CDR3 has 12 residues. DNA of the CDR3: TGTGCCAGCAGTTTTGCAGGGATCGAAGCTTTCTTT. Translated: CASSFAGIEAFF.

The chain employs TRBV12-3 or TRBV12-4 and TRBJ2-7; the D is unclear. The length of the CDR3 is 13 residues. Trimming removed 3 bases at V and 3 bases at J, with 9 bases between. CDR3 coding DNA: TGTGCCAGCAGTTTGACTGAGTTCTACGAGCAGTACTTC. Protein product: CASSLTEFYEQYF.

V is TRBV2 and J is TRBJ2-7, with 7 bases matching TRBD1. CDR3 length equals 14 residues. Trimming at V came to 6 bases and at J to 0 bases, leaving 5 bases not matched to a gene. Germline V gene sequence: CDR1 SNHLY, CDR2 FYNNEI. The DNA of the CDR3 is TGTGCCAGCAGAGCGACAGGGAACTCCTACGAGCAGTACTTC. It yields the protein CASRATGNSYEQYF.

This chain links TRBV3-1 (or the pseudogene TRBV3-2) with TRBJ2-2; TRBD1 matches at 12 bases. CDR3 size: 14 residues. Germline loops: CDR1 LGHDT, CDR2 YNNKEL (reference sequence). V lost 6 bases and J lost 4; bases outside the gene matches: 0. DNA of the CDR3: TGTGCCAGCAGGGGACAGGGGGCCACCGGGGAGCTGTTTTTT. Amino acid sequence: CASRGQGATGELFF.

This chain links TRBV28 with TRBJ2-6; 8 nucleotides agree with TRBD2. CDR3 length: 21 residues. Germline CDR1 reads MDHEN; CDR2 reads SYDVKM. Trimming cost V 6 bases and J 1 base; bases outside gene matches: 20. The CDR3 loop is CASRQRKTLAGARSGANVLTF. The CDR3 DNA sequence: TGTGCCAGCAGGCAGAGAAAAACCCTAGCGGGCGCTAGGTCTGGGGCCAACGTCCTGACTTTC.

This chain joins TRBV2 and TRBJ1-2; TRBD1 agrees at 8 bases. This CDR3 comprises 13 residues. Germline lookup yields CDR1 SNHLY and CDR2 FYNNEI. V lost 4 bases to trimming and J lost 7 bases; unmatched junction nucleotides: 5. CDR3 protein: CASSVDRGGGYTF. CDR3 DNA: TGTGCCAGCAGTGTAGACAGGGGAGGTGGCTACACCTTC.

The J gene is TRBJ2-1, the V gene TRBV14; 8 nucleotides line up with TRBD2. V was pared by 2 bases and J by 9 bases, with 6 bases of the junction left unmatched. The CDR3 consists of 14 residues. Germline V gives CDR1 SGHDN, CDR2 FVKESK. The DNA for the CDR3 is TGTGCCAGCAGCCAACAGCGGGGGTACGGTGAGCAGTTCTTC. This codes for CASSQQRGYGEQFF.

The V and J genes are TRBV27 and TRBJ2-1, with no clear D. Looked up from germline, CDR1 is MNHEY and CDR2 is SMNVEV (reference sequence). The CDR3 is 16 amino acids. Trimming shortened V by 5 bases and J by 0 bases, and 14 bases separated the two germline ends. This CDR3 is CASSNGRSRSYNEQFF. In DNA form, the CDR3 reads TGTGCCAGCAGTAATGGCAGGAGCCGCTCCTACAATGAGCAGTTCTTC.

The CDR3 coding sequence is TGTGCCAGCAGCTTGGGTTATAATTCGAACACCGGGGAGCTGTTTTTT. Translating it yields CASSLGYNSNTGELFF. V and J are TRBV5-5 and TRBJ2-2; D gene unclear. The germline V gene has CDR1 SGHKS and CDR2 YYEKEE (reference sequence). V gave up 0 bases and J gave up 0 bases, with 9 bases separating them. This CDR3 contains 16 residues.

The chain links TRBV6-2 or TRBV6-3 to TRBJ2-7; D is ambiguous. Trimming removed 0 bases from V and 2 bases from J, with 11 bases in between. Germline V lookup: CDR1 MNHEY, CDR2 SVGEGT. CDR3 length: 15 amino acids. CDR3 in amino acids: CASSYSSILTYEQYF. CDR3 sequence (DNA): TGTGCCAGCAGTTACTCGAGTATCCTCACCTACGAGCAGTACTTC.

This chain joins TRBV4-3 and TRBJ1-2; D is undetermined. CDR1 is LGHNA, CDR2 YSLEER, per germline. V lost 3 bases and J 2 bases, leaving 10 bases between the germline ends. The CDR3 is 14 residues long. This chain's CDR3 is CASSQWERNYGYTF. DNA of the CDR3: TGCGCCAGCAGCCAGTGGGAGAGAAACTATGGCTACACCTTC.

This clone occurred a few times. The chain joins TRBV18 to TRBJ1-6, with TRBD1 matching over 9 bases. Germline CDR1 and CDR2: KGHSH and LQKENI. V shed 6 bases and J 4 bases; nucleotides not matched to a gene: 4. This CDR3 contains 15 residues. The CDR3 loop is CASSRGTGYNSPLHF. CDR3 in DNA: TGTGCCAGCTCGCGTGGGACAGGGTATAATTCACCCCTCCACTTT.

The CDR3 coding sequence is TGCAGCGCAGACAGGGGAGTAGAAGCTTTCTTT. Translating it yields CSADRGVEAFF. The gene calls are TRBV29-1 and TRBJ1-1; 8 positions agree with TRBD1. The CDR3 is made up of 11 amino acids. The trim removed 7 bases at V and 8 bases at J, leaving 6 bases unmatched. The germline CDR1 and CDR2 sequences are SQVTM and ANQGSEA.

The rearrangement uses TRBV28 and TRBJ1-5, with 7 positions matching TRBD1. Per the germline V gene, CDR1 is MDHEN and CDR2 is SYDVKM. The CDR3 has 15 residues. The J segment lost 1 base and the V segment lost 7 bases, leaving 7 bases of the junction unmatched. CDR3 coding DNA: TGTGCCAGCATCGATAGGACAGGCAGCAATCAGCCCCAGCATTTT. Residues: CASIDRTGSNQPQHF.

This sequence joins TRBV4-1 and TRBJ2-7; 8 nucleotides match TRBD1. V lost 4 bases and J lost 0; bases outside the gene matches: 5. Germline V gene lookup returns CDR1 MGHRA and CDR2 YSYEKL. The CDR3 is 15 amino acids. CDR3 amino acids: CASSRTGGNSYEQYF. Written as DNA, the CDR3 is TGCGCCAGCAGCCGTACAGGGGGGAACTCCTACGAGCAGTACTTC.

The V call is TRBV20-1, the J call TRBJ2-5; a possible D gene is TRBD1 (6 bases). The CDR3 extends over 15 amino acids. The ends were cut back, 3 bases at V and 0 bases at J, with 14 bases in the middle. Germline loops: CDR1 DFQATT, CDR2 SNEGSKA (reference sequence). The DNA of the CDR3 is TGCAGTGCTAGTTCTACAGGGAAAAACCAAGAGACCCAGTACTTC. Its translation: CSASSTGKNQETQYF.

The rearrangement links TRBV28 to TRBJ1-2, with a weak D call TRBD1 (6 bases). This CDR3 is 14 amino acids long. Between the trimmed V and J ends, which lost 2 bases and 3 bases, there was a span of 10 bases. CDR1 MDHEN and CDR2 SYDVKM come from the germline V gene. This CDR3 reads CASSLPGVDYGYTF. The CDR3 bases are TGTGCCAGCAGTTTACCAGGGGTTGACTATGGCTACACCTTC.

This clone was seen a handful of times. The chain joins TRBV14 to TRBJ1-6; D is perhaps TRBD1 (5 bases). Per germline, CDR1 SGHDN and CDR2 FVKESK. The CDR3 covers 17 residues. The V end was cut by 1 base, the J end by 0 bases, with 10 bases between. CDR3 in DNA: TGTGCCAGCAGCCAAGTGGCCGGGGCCTCCTATAATTCACCCCTCCACTTT. Residues: CASSQVAGASYNSPLHF.

This clone was seen only a few times. The J gene is TRBJ2-5, the V gene TRBV4-3; D is ambiguous. There are 13 residues in the CDR3. Germline CDR1 reads LGHNA; CDR2 reads YSLEER. Trimming shortened V by 0 bases and J by 6 bases, and 8 bases separated the two germline ends. The CDR3 DNA follows: TGCGCCAGCAGCCAAGATCCTTTCAAGACCCAGTACTTC. Amino acids: CASSQDPFKTQYF.

Here the CDR3 DNA reads TGTGCCAGCAGCTTAGTCCTAGCACCGACCACCAATGAGCAGTTCTTC. This gives the protein CASSLVLAPTTNEQFF. V and J are TRBV7-9 and TRBJ2-1, with D perhaps TRBD2 (5 bases). Germline V gene sequence: CDR1 SEHNR, CDR2 FQNEAQ (reference sequence). This CDR3 has 16 amino acids. Trimming removed 1 base from V and 6 bases from J, with 16 bases in between.

V is TRBV28 and J is TRBJ1-1; D may be TRBD1 (6 bases). The germline CDR1 and CDR2 sequences are MDHEN and SYDVKM. The CDR3 has 15 residues. The V and J ends lost 4 bases and 8 bases respectively, with 20 bases between them. This chain's CDR3 is CASSWGSTGRREAFF. The DNA of the CDR3 is TGTGCCAGCAGTTGGGGATCCACAGGGAGACGGGAAGCTTTCTTT.

This chain joins TRBV6-6 and TRBJ1-5; no clear D gene. Germline CDR1 is MNHNY and CDR2 is SVGAGI (reference sequence). Trimming pared 3 bases from V and 4 bases from J, leaving 7 bases between. CDR3 length equals 13 residues. CDR3 protein: CASSYSANQPQHF. The CDR3 DNA follows: TGTGCCAGCAGTTATTCAGCAAATCAGCCCCAGCATTTT.

V usage is TRBV6-5 and J usage is TRBJ1-2; D is uncertain. V was clipped by 0 bases and J by 0 bases, with 8 bases between them. The length of the CDR3 is 15 residues. The V gene's germline CDR1 is MNHEY and CDR2 SVGAGI. The CDR3 reads CASSYSMATNYGYTF. As DNA, the CDR3 is TGTGCCAGCAGTTACTCGATGGCTACTAACTATGGCTACACCTTC.

The chain joins TRBV5-1 to TRBJ2-1, with 14 bases matching TRBD2. Germline CDR1 reads SGHRS; CDR2 reads YFSETQ. The V and J ends lost 4 bases and 7 bases, in that order; junction bases with no gene match: 10. The CDR3 is 17 residues long. CDR3 residues: CASSPGTSGSHWNEQFF. The CDR3 region has the DNA TGCGCCAGCAGCCCCGGGACTAGCGGGAGTCATTGGAATGAGCAGTTCTTC.

This clone was counted a few times. The rearrangement joins TRBV19 to TRBJ2-2; 11 nucleotides align to TRBD1. This CDR3 has 16 residues. Germline CDR1 LNHDA, CDR2 SQIVND (reference sequence). V shed 5 bases and J 6 bases; nucleotides not matched to a gene: 8. In DNA, the CDR3 is TGTGCCAGTAGTTACGGGGACAGGGGGTCCCCCGGGGAGCTGTTTTTT. Translation: CASSYGDRGSPGELFF.

This chain uses TRBV13 with TRBJ1-1; 8 nucleotides match TRBD1. The length of the CDR3 is 16 residues. V shed 5 bases, J shed 4 bases, and the junction held 12 bases outside the gene matches. Germline assignment: CDR1 PRHDT and CDR2 FYEKMQ (reference sequence). The CDR3 region has the DNA TGTGCCAGCAGCCAAGAAGTCGGACAGGGATTCACTGAAGCTTTCTTT. Encoded protein: CASSQEVGQGFTEAFF.

This clone has only one observation. The chain links TRBV5-1 to TRBJ2-1; 10 bases line up with TRBD2. Germline V gene sequence: CDR1 SGHRS, CDR2 YFSETQ. After removal of 0 bases from V and 8 bases from J, the junction contained 8 bases not matched to a gene. The CDR3 has 16 amino acids. The CDR3 DNA is TGCGCCAGCAGCTTGGCAGCTAGCGGGAGTAACTATGAGCAGTTCTTC. Protein sequence: CASSLAASGSNYEQFF.